A single sample gave rise to the 20 T cell receptor beta chains below, sequenced in a study of blood T cell repertoires in COVID-19. Sequencing was performed with immunoSEQ multiplex PCR; in TCRdb, only in-frame clones are kept and a portion is missing. The profile shows 200,000 to 250,000 clones, 85% of them singletons. The sequenced sample consisted of PBMCs or T cells enriched from blood (not recorded which). The receptors derive from a woman in her fifties or sixties with acute COVID-19.

The V gene is TRBV5-1, the J gene TRBJ1-1; TRBD1 might be the D (6 bases). The germline V and J ends were trimmed by 3 bases and 1 base, with 13 bases remaining between them. The germline gives CDR1 SGHRS, CDR2 YFSETQ. This CDR3 has 15 amino acids. As DNA, the CDR3 is TGCGCCAGCAGCTCTCAGACAGGTTCGAACACTGAAGCTTTCTTT. Translating gives CASSSQTGSNTEAFF. The variable domain in full, completed from reference TRBV5-1 and TRBJ1-1, reads KAGVTQTPRYLIKTRGQQVTLSCSPISGHRSVSWYQQTPGQGLQFLFEYFSETQRNKGNFPGRFSGRQFSNSRSEMNVSTLELGDSALYLCASSSQTGSNTEAFFGQGTRLTVV.

In regard to this clone: Other nucleotide sequences from this sample produce the same CDR3. In DNA form, the CDR3 reads TGTGCCAGCAGCTCTAGTGGGTTGGAGGCTTTCTTT. Its translation: CASSSSGLEAFF. This chain joins TRBV7-9 and TRBJ1-1; no reliable D call. The germline CDR1 and CDR2 sequences are SEHNR and FQNEAQ (reference sequence). This CDR3 is 12 amino acids long. Trimming shortened V by 4 bases and J by 11 bases, and 14 bases separated the two germline ends.

The chain carries TRBV28 and TRBJ2-1, with TRBD1 matching 7 bases. With 1 base clipped from V and 0 bases from J, the junction kept 15 bases outside the gene matches. The CDR3 spans 20 residues. The germline gives CDR1 MDHEN, CDR2 SYDVKM. The chain's CDR3 is CASSLYDRVMSLSSYNEQFF. The CDR3 DNA follows: TGTGCCAGCAGTTTATATGACAGGGTTATGTCCCTGAGCTCCTACAATGAGCAGTTCTTC.

The chain is built from TRBV6-5 and TRBJ2-2, with 8 positions matching TRBD1. Trimming cost V 0 bases and J 6 bases; bases outside gene matches: 3. This CDR3 comprises 15 residues. The germline CDR1 and CDR2 sequences are MNHEY and SVGAGI. This chain's CDR3 is CASSYSTGEAGELFF. The CDR3 DNA reads as TGTGCCAGCAGTTACTCGACAGGGGAGGCCGGGGAGCTGTTTTTT.

The chain recombines TRBV5-1 with TRBJ1-1; the D is unclear. Germline V gives CDR1 SGHRS, CDR2 YFSETQ. V gave up 3 bases and J gave up 0 bases, with 6 bases separating them. This CDR3 region has 13 residues. CDR3: CASSSNLNTEAFF. The DNA for the CDR3 is TGCGCCAGCAGCTCAAATTTGAACACTGAAGCTTTCTTT. The whole variable domain, remainder taken from reference TRBV5-1 and TRBJ1-1, is KAGVTQTPRYLIKTRGQQVTLSCSPISGHRSVSWYQQTPGQGLQFLFEYFSETQRNKGNFPGRFSGRQFSNSRSEMNVSTLELGDSALYLCASSSNLNTEAFFGQGTRLTVV.

J is TRBJ2-1 and V is TRBV19; 10 positions match TRBD2. The CDR3 is 16 amino acids. With 4 bases clipped from V and 4 bases from J, the junction kept 7 bases outside the gene matches. In germline, CDR1 is LNHDA, CDR2 SQIVND (reference sequence). CDR3 nucleotides: TGTGCCAGTAGTACCGAACTAGCGGGGTGGTACAATGAGCAGTTCTTC. Encoded protein: CASSTELAGWYNEQFF.

The V and J genes are TRBV7-2 and TRBJ1-2; no firm D call. This CDR3 has 12 amino acids. V shed 1 base and J shed 5 bases, with 5 bases lying between them. Germline values: CDR1 SGHTA, CDR2 FQGNSA. DNA of the CDR3: TGTGCCAGCAGCTTAGTCGGGTATGGCTACACCTTC. It codes for CASSLVGYGYTF.

The V and J genes are TRBV20-1 and TRBJ1-3; 8 positions match TRBD1. This CDR3 comprises 14 residues. The germline V gene has CDR1 DFQATT and CDR2 SNEGSKA (reference sequence). With V trimmed by 6 bases and J by 4 bases, 8 bases remained unmatched. CDR3 sequence (DNA): TGCAGTGCCAGTCAGGGGGCAGGAGGAAACACCATATATTTT. Amino acid sequence: CSASQGAGGNTIYF.

The V and J genes are TRBV6-5 and TRBJ1-5; D is undetermined. Trimming removed 9 bases at V and 7 bases at J, with 16 bases between. CDR3 length equals 13 residues. From germline, CDR1 is MNHEY and CDR2 SVGAGI. CDR3 amino acids: CASRRVVEQPQHF. The DNA for the CDR3 is TGTGCCAGTCGGCGGGTAGTCGAGCAGCCCCAGCATTTT.

This clone has just one count. The chain joins TRBV7-9 to TRBJ2-1; 8 nucleotides agree with TRBD1. The CDR3 is 15 residues long. Germline assignment: CDR1 SEHNR and CDR2 FQNEAQ (reference sequence). V dropped 1 base and J dropped 8; count of bases not matched to a gene: 7. The CDR3 coding sequence is TGTGCCAGCAGCTTAGGTGGACAGGGCGTCTATGAGCAGTTCTTC. It yields the protein CASSLGGQGVYEQFF.

The chain links TRBV3-1 (or the pseudogene TRBV3-2) to TRBJ2-3; 9 bases match TRBD2. Per the germline V gene, CDR1 is LGHDT and CDR2 is YNNKEL (reference sequence). V was pared by 1 base and J by 1 base, with 3 bases of the junction left unmatched. This CDR3 has 16 amino acids. The CDR3 DNA reads TGTGCCAGCAGCCAAGCCTGGACTAGCGGCACAGATACGCAGTATTTT. Its translation: CASSQAWTSGTDTQYF.

The gene calls are TRBV19 and TRBJ1-2; D uncertain. Trimming cost V 0 bases and J 2 bases, with 7 bases left between them. Germline lookup yields CDR1 LNHDA and CDR2 SQIVND (reference sequence). The CDR3 has 14 residues. DNA for the CDR3: TGTGCCAGTAGTATAGATTTCAGAAACTATGGCTACACCTTC. Its translation: CASSIDFRNYGYTF.

The chain couples TRBV7-3 to TRBJ2-1; tentatively, D is TRBD2 (6 bases). The CDR3 is 13 residues long. Trimming took 2 bases from V and 9 from J, leaving 11 bases between them. The V gene's germline CDR1 is SGHTA and CDR2 FQGTGA. The CDR3 loop reads CASSLSYGSEQFF. Written as DNA, the CDR3 is TGTGCCAGCAGCTTATCCTACGGGAGTGAGCAGTTCTTC.

In DNA form, the CDR3 reads TGTGCCAGCAGCGTCACAGGGGGAGAAGCTGGAAACACCATATATTTT. Translating gives CASSVTGGEAGNTIYF. This chain uses TRBV9 with TRBJ1-3, with 8 bases matching TRBD1. The ends lost 2 bases at V and 2 bases at J; junction bases unmatched: 6. The length of the CDR3 is 16 residues. Germline assignment: CDR1 SGDLS and CDR2 YYNGEE.

In nucleotides, the CDR3 is TGTGCCAGCTCAGCTATAGCGGGGGTAGATACGCAGTATTTT. As protein: CASSAIAGVDTQYF. The gene calls are TRBV18 and TRBJ2-3; TRBD2 matches at 9 bases. Looked up from germline, CDR1 is KGHSH and CDR2 is LQKENI. V lost 5 bases and J lost 5; bases outside the gene matches: 5. The CDR3 loop spans 14 amino acids.

This clone was seen a single time. The chain couples TRBV19 to TRBJ1-2; D gene uncertain. In germline, CDR1 is LNHDA, CDR2 SQIVND (reference sequence). The CDR3 is 13 residues long. V was cut by 3 bases and J by 7 bases, with 12 bases left in between. CDR3 loop: CASSISNFGGYTF. The CDR3 nucleotides read TGTGCCAGTAGTATTTCCAATTTCGGTGGCTACACCTTC.

CDR3 protein: CASSLKERVAGELFF. CDR3 DNA: TGTGCCAGCAGTCTAAAGGAACGGGTGGCCGGGGAGCTGTTTTTT. The V and J genes are TRBV6-5 and TRBJ2-2; D gene unclear. The germline V gene has CDR1 MNHEY and CDR2 SVGAGI. Trimming removed 5 bases from V and 6 bases from J, with 16 bases in between. The CDR3 is made up of 15 amino acids.

This chain uses TRBV7-8 with TRBJ1-1; 8 nucleotides align to TRBD1. This CDR3 has 15 amino acids. V lost 3 bases to trimming and J lost 2 bases; unmatched junction nucleotides: 5. CDR1 is SGHVS, CDR2 FQNEAQ, per germline. CDR3 bases: TGTGCCAGCAGCTTCGCAGGGGGCATAAACACTGAAGCTTTCTTT. Residues: CASSFAGGINTEAFF.

CDR3 residues: CASSPPETGGAYGYTF. CDR3 nucleotide sequence: TGTGCCAGCTCACCACCGGAAACAGGGGGCGCGTATGGCTACACCTTC. The chain couples TRBV18 to TRBJ1-2; 9 nucleotides match TRBD1. The CDR3 contains 16 residues. Germline V gene sequence: CDR1 KGHSH, CDR2 LQKENI. V trimming: 0 bases; J trimming: 5 bases; junction bases outside the gene matches: 7.

CDR3 DNA: TGTGCCAGCTCAGTACAGGACGGGAACACTGAAGCTTTCTTT. It translates to CASSVQDGNTEAFF. The chain links TRBV18 to TRBJ1-1; D may be TRBD1 (5 bases). The CDR3 runs 14 residues. Trimming took off 5 bases at V and 1 base at J, with 11 bases between the two ends. Germline V gene data show CDR1 as KGHSH and CDR2 as LQKENI.